The T cell receptor beta chain under discussion was sequenced for a study of technical replicates of blood from a few donors. The table came from immunoSEQ multiplex PCR; TCRdb's copy has only in-frame clones and leaves some out. The sample gives some 81,000 clones, roughly nine tenths of which show up once; around 0.26% is in the top ten. The clonotype was recovered from a human donor in good health. Sample: T cells isolated from PBMCs.

For the CDR3, the DNA is TGTGCCAGCAGCTTACAGGGGTACGAGCAGTACTTC. Protein product: CASSLQGYEQYF. The chain employs TRBV16 and TRBJ2-7; 7 nucleotides agree with TRBD1. This CDR3 has 12 amino acids. The V and J ends lost 5 bases and 4 bases, in that order; junction bases with no gene match: 2. Per germline, CDR1 KGHSY and CDR2 FQNENV.